The 13 T cell receptor beta chains reported below all come from one sample, sequenced in a study of cytomegalovirus exposure and HLA in healthy donors. The PCR was carried out with 60 Vbeta primers and 13 Jbeta primers. TCRdb's table, derived via immunoSEQ multiplex PCR, lists solely in-frame clones and lacks some. The sample contains 150,000 to 200,000 clones, approximately 82% of which appear only once. The sequencing sample was made of PBMCs. These receptors were collected from a woman between 40 and 55 years old in good health and CMV-seropositive.

V is TRBV5-4 and J is TRBJ1-3; D is undetermined. The CDR3 runs 15 residues. V was cut by 0 bases and J by 1 base, with 8 bases left in between. From germline, CDR1 is SGHNT and CDR2 YYREEE (reference sequence). The CDR3 spells CASSLGAGSGNTIYF. The DNA of the CDR3 is TGTGCCAGCAGCTTGGGAGCCGGGTCTGGAAACACCATATATTTT.

The CDR3 spells CASSPSTSVRNEQFF. The CDR3, as DNA: TGTGCCAGCAGCCCGTCCACCAGCGTGAGGAATGAGCAGTTCTTC. V is TRBV6-4 and J is TRBJ2-1; D not resolved. Germline V CDR1 and CDR2: MRHNA, SNTAGT. Trimming left V 6 bases short and J 7 bases short, with 19 bases between. The CDR3 contains 15 residues.

V is TRBV5-1 and J is TRBJ2-5; TRBD2 matches 8 bases. With V trimmed by 10 bases and J by 0 bases, 14 bases remained unmatched. Germline V CDR1 and CDR2: SGHRS, YFSETQ. This CDR3 has 16 amino acids. The CDR3 loop reads CAGLAEGHPYQETQYF. CDR3 DNA sequence: TGCGCCGGACTAGCAGAGGGGCACCCGTACCAAGAGACCCAGTACTTC. The complete variable domain, with remaining parts taken from reference TRBV5-1 and TRBJ2-5, reads KAGVTQTPRYLIKTRGQQVTLSCSPISGHRSVSWYQQTPGQGLQFLFEYFSETQRNKGNFPGRFSGRQFSNSRSEMNVSTLELGDSALYLCAGLAEGHPYQETQYFGPGTRLLVL.

This clone was seen more than once but under ten times. V and J are TRBV27 and TRBJ2-7, with 8 bases aligning to TRBD1. Germline CDR1 and CDR2: MNHEY and SMNVEV (reference sequence). This CDR3 spans 14 amino acids. With V trimmed by 4 bases and J by 2 bases, 4 bases remained unmatched. The CDR3 spells CASSSPDRAYEQYF. CDR3 bases: TGTGCCAGCAGTTCGCCGGACAGGGCCTACGAGCAGTACTTC.

This clone was picked up one time. The chain recombines TRBV7-3 with TRBJ2-1; TRBD2 matches at 10 bases. V shed 5 bases, J shed 8 bases, and the junction held 6 bases outside the gene matches. Germline CDR1 and CDR2: SGHTA and FQGTGA. This CDR3 is built from 14 residues. CDR3 protein: CASSPGLARDEQFF. CDR3 DNA sequence: TGTGCCAGCAGCCCGGGACTAGCGAGAGATGAGCAGTTCTTC.

V usage is TRBV30 and J usage is TRBJ1-2, with 8 bases that match TRBD1. J gave up 8 bases and V 2 bases, and 13 bases lay outside the gene matches. Germline lookup yields CDR1 GTSNPN and CDR2 SVGIG (reference sequence). This CDR3 contains 15 residues. The CDR3 sequence is CAWSPTDRVARGYTF. Here the CDR3 DNA reads TGTGCCTGGAGTCCGACGGACAGGGTAGCACGCGGCTACACCTTC.

This chain joins TRBV27 and TRBJ1-5; D uncertain. This CDR3 is 14 amino acids long. Germline values: CDR1 MNHEY, CDR2 SMNVEV (reference sequence). The V gene lost 6 bases and the J gene lost 6 bases, with 15 bases spanning the gap. The CDR3 loop reads CASRRTESSQPQHF. CDR3 coding DNA: TGTGCCAGCAGGCGCACGGAGTCAAGTCAGCCCCAGCATTTT.

The sample holds one count of this clone. The germline gene is not matched at one end of the junction; a read error may be the cause. The CDR3 here is CASSLVVGTGELFF. In DNA, the CDR3 is TGTGCTAGCAGCTTAGTAGTCGGGACCGGGGAGCTGTTTTTT. This chain uses TRBV7-7 with TRBJ2-2; D remains unclear. Germline V lookup: CDR1 SSHAT, CDR2 FNYEAQ (reference sequence). This CDR3 has 14 amino acids.

The chain carries TRBV13 and TRBJ1-1; TRBD1 matches at 8 bases. The CDR3 covers 18 residues. V was clipped by 0 bases and J by 1 base; unmatched bases: 10. Germline V gene sequence: CDR1 PRHDT, CDR2 FYEKMQ (reference sequence). The DNA of the CDR3 is TGTGCCAGCAGCTTAGGCCGTAGGCAGGGGGCAAGGAACACTGAAGCTTTCTTT. Amino acids: CASSLGRRQGARNTEAFF. The whole variable domain, filled in from reference TRBV13 and TRBJ1-1, reads AAGVIQSPRHLIKEKRETATLKCYPIPRHDTVYWYQQGPGQDPQFLISFYEKMQSDKGSIPDRFSAQQFSDYHSELNMSSLELGDSALYFCASSLGRRQGARNTEAFFGQGTRLTVV.

The chain carries TRBV6-1 and TRBJ1-5; 7 nucleotides align to TRBD1. J was trimmed by 2 bases and V by 6 bases; bases with no gene match: 4. CDR1 is MNHNS, CDR2 SASEGT, per germline. This CDR3 has 14 residues. DNA for the CDR3: TGTGCCAGCAGGACCGGACAGGGCAATCAGCCCCAGCATTTT. Its translation is CASRTGQGNQPQHF.

The table lists this clone with a count of one. V is TRBV15 and J is TRBJ2-7; 12 bases fit TRBD2. This CDR3 region has 15 residues. Germline CDR1 is LNHNV and CDR2 is YYDKDF (reference sequence). Trimming cost V 4 bases and J 3 bases; bases outside gene matches: 4. CDR3 amino acids: CATSTQTSGSYEQYF. The CDR3 nucleotides are TGTGCCACCAGCACCCAGACTAGCGGGAGCTACGAGCAGTACTTC.

The rearrangement uses TRBV6-1 and TRBJ1-5, with D unresolved. Trimming took off 2 bases at V and 0 bases at J, with 11 bases between the two ends. The CDR3 consists of 16 residues. The germline V gene encodes CDR1 MNHNS and CDR2 SASEGT. CDR3 in amino acids: CASSEYIGSSNQPQHF. The CDR3, as DNA: TGTGCCAGCAGTGAATATATCGGGTCTAGCAATCAGCCCCAGCATTTT.

The chain has TRBV29-1 and TRBJ2-1; D is unresolved. V lost 8 bases, J lost 3 bases, and 20 bases lay in between. CDR1 SQVTM and CDR2 ANQGSEA come from the germline V gene. This CDR3 comprises 15 residues. The CDR3 DNA follows: TGCAGCTCTCCCACCGGCCCGACGGGCTACAATGAGCAGTTCTTC. This encodes CSSPTGPTGYNEQFF.